This T cell receptor beta chain was found in a study of T-cell memory formation after mild COVID-19. Study information: Clusters were largely donor specific. Overall study findings and caveats: Confirmation of SARS-CoV-2 specificity was lacking for second-wave clones peaking day 37. CD8+ contracting clones occupied EMRA, while CD4+ ones occupied mainly CM and EM.

About this clonotype itself: Its antigen is unidentified.

The length of the CDR3 is 17 residues. The germline V and J ends were trimmed by 3 bases and 0 bases, with 16 bases remaining between them. The germline gives CDR1 LNHNV, CDR2 YYDKDF (reference sequence). Researchers used 5'RACE with constant-segment primers to make TCR alpha and TCR beta cDNA libraries that carry sample barcodes and UMIs. TCRdb ran MiXCR on the 5' RACE reads and lists one entry per CDR3 protein. The repertoire holds about 560,000 distinct CDR3 sequences, with roughly a sixth as singletons. The receptor was derived from an adult woman who had mild COVID-19 (a few samples of this study predate the infection). Cell type and time point are not known. The V call is TRBV15, the J call TRBJ2-3, with D uncertain. The specimen sequenced was PBMCs or a T cell subset sorted from them (not recorded which). The CDR3 here is CATSRTRVAPSTDTQYF. CDR3 DNA sequence: TGTGCCACCAGCAGGACTCGGGTGGCCCCTAGCACAGATACGCAGTATTTT.